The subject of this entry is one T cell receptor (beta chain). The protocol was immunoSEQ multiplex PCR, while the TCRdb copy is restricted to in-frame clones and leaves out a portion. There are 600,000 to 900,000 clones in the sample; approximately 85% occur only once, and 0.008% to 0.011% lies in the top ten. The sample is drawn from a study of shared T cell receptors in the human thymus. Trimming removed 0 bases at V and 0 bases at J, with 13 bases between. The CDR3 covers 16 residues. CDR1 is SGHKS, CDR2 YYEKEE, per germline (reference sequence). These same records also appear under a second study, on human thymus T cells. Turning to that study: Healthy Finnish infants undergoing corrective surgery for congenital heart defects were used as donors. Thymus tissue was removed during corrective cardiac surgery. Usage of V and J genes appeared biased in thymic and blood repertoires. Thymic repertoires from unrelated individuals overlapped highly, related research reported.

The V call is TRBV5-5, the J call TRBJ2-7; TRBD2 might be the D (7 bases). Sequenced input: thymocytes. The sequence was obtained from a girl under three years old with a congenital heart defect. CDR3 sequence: CASSLEGGAPSYEQYF. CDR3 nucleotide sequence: TGTGCCAGCAGCTTGGAGGGGGGGGCCCCCTCCTACGAGCAGTACTTC.